Shown below are 27 T cell receptor beta chains from a single sample sequenced in a study of glioma-infiltrating T cells. Using RNA template, CDR3s of TCR alpha and beta were amplified with iRepertoire arm-PCR. MiXCR, applied by TCRdb to the multiplex PCR reads, yields one record per CDR3 protein. Among 300,000 to 400,000 distinct CDR3 sequences listed, 41% were seen once. The sample was glioma tissue, nonneoplastic brain tissue, or PBMCs (not recorded which). All receptors come from a human donor with low-grade glioma or glioblastoma, undergoing nonglioma brain surgery, or in good health (not recorded which).

This clonotype showed up just once. A much bigger clone sits one base away, suggesting this may be a read error. V gene TRBV20-1 combines with J gene TRBJ1-1; D unclear. Germline lookup yields CDR1 DFQATT and CDR2 SNEGSKA (reference sequence). Trimming removed 5 bases at V and 3 bases at J, with 10 bases between. The CDR3 covers 12 residues. As DNA, the CDR3 is TGCAGTGCTTCTGACGGGGACACTGAAGCTTTCTTT. It yields the protein CSASDGDTEAFF.

V is TRBV27 and J is TRBJ1-5; no clear D gene. V lost 0 bases and J lost 3, with 12 bases in between. This CDR3 is built from 16 residues. Germline CDR1 reads MNHEY; CDR2 reads SMNVEV (reference sequence). CDR3 sequence (DNA): TGTGCCAGCAGTTTATCTGAACACCTTAACAATCAGCCCCAGCATTTT. Translating gives CASSLSEHLNNQPQHF.

This clonotype was counted only a few times. The CDR3 sequence is CASSFGSGLNQPQHF. The CDR3, as DNA: TGTGCCAGCAGCTTTGGTTCAGGGCTCAATCAGCCCCAGCATTTT. The chain links TRBV7-2 to TRBJ1-5; possibly TRBD1 for D (5 bases). Trimming removed 3 bases at V and 3 bases at J, with 12 bases between. The CDR3 has 15 residues. Germline CDR1 reads SGHTA; CDR2 reads FQGNSA.

CDR3 loop: CASSPPRLGVGELFF. The CDR3 DNA is TGTGCCAGCAGCCCCCCCAGGCTAGGTGTCGGGGAGCTGTTTTTT. This chain joins TRBV7-2 and TRBJ2-2; the D is unclear. This CDR3 is 15 amino acids long. Between the trimmed V and J ends, which lost 5 bases and 7 bases, there was a span of 17 bases. Germline values: CDR1 SGHTA, CDR2 FQGNSA.

Regarding this clonotype: The junction departs from germline at one end; a sequencing error may be responsible. The chain carries TRBV25-1 and TRBJ2-3; D is unresolved. Germline V lookup: CDR1 MGHDK, CDR2 SYGVNS. This CDR3 is 16 amino acids long. CDR3 DNA sequence: TGTGCCGGCAGTGAAGAGCTGGCAGGAGACACAGATACGCAGTATTTT. This sequence encodes CAGSEELAGDTDTQYF.

This clonotype has more than one count but fewer than ten. The chain couples TRBV4-3 to TRBJ2-7; 9 bases are shared with TRBD2. Germline V CDR1 and CDR2: LGHNA, YSLEER. The V segment lost 4 bases and the J segment 3 bases; nucleotides outside the gene matches: 4. The CDR3 extends over 14 amino acids. The CDR3 sequence: CASSPGTSLYEQYF. In DNA, the CDR3 is TGCGCCAGCAGCCCTGGGACTAGCCTCTACGAGCAGTACTTC.

In regard to this clonotype: A read error may explain this, as a much larger clone is one base away. The CDR3 loop reads CASSPGTGGGQPQHF. The CDR3 DNA sequence: TGTGCCAGCAGTCCCGGGACAGGGGGAGGTCAGCCCCAGCATTTT. The J gene is TRBJ1-5, the V gene TRBV27; TRBD1 aligns across 11 bases. The CDR3 is 15 residues long. V gave up 5 bases and J gave up 6 bases; unmatched junction bases: 6. Looked up from germline, CDR1 is MNHEY and CDR2 is SMNVEV (reference sequence).

With respect to this clonotype: This may stem from a read error, because a much larger clone lies one nucleotide away. J is TRBJ2-3 and V is TRBV28, with 8 bases that match TRBD2. Germline trimming cut 8 bases from V and 6 bases from J; bases unmatched to any gene: 16. The CDR3 spans 16 residues. Germline V CDR1 and CDR2: MDHEN, SYDVKM. CDR3 nucleotides: TGTGCCAGCCCCCCCGACGCGGGAGGCACCGGGGATACGCAGTATTTT. Its protein product is CASPPDAGGTGDTQYF.

This clonotype was counted between two and nine times. J is TRBJ2-7 and V is TRBV6-4; D unclear. There are 13 residues in the CDR3. V lost 3 bases and J lost 2, with 8 bases in between. Germline V gene sequence: CDR1 MRHNA, CDR2 SNTAGT. The DNA for the CDR3 is TGTGCCAGCAGTGAAAAACAGACCTACGAGCAGTACTTC. This gives the protein CASSEKQTYEQYF.

In its sample, this clonotype was seen a few times. This chain connects TRBV2 to TRBJ2-3; no clear D. In germline, CDR1 is SNHLY, CDR2 FYNNEI. V shed 2 bases and J shed 5 bases, with 8 bases lying between them. This CDR3 has 13 amino acids. The CDR3: CASSELGVDTQYF. The CDR3 bases are TGTGCCAGCAGTGAACTAGGAGTAGATACGCAGTATTTT.

There are many counts of this clonotype. V usage is TRBV6-1 and J usage is TRBJ2-1, with D perhaps assigned TRBD1 or TRBD2 (5 bases each). V lost 5 bases to trimming and J lost 7 bases, with 12 bases between them. The CDR3 spans 13 residues. CDR1 and CDR2 (germline): MNHNS, SASEGT. The CDR3 bases are TGTGCCAGCAGTCCGGGACGGTGGAATGAGCAGTTCTTC. It specifies CASSPGRWNEQFF.

The chain combines TRBV2 with TRBJ1-6, with 8 bases fitting TRBD1. The CDR3 is made up of 15 amino acids. V dropped 6 bases and J dropped 7; count of bases not matched to a gene: 8. Germline-derived CDR1 and CDR2 are SNHLY and FYNNEI. The CDR3 loop reads CASRLDRALNSPLHF. The CDR3 DNA follows: TGTGCCAGCAGATTGGACAGGGCGTTGAATTCACCCCTCCACTTT.

This clonotype has a handful of counts. The J gene is TRBJ1-5, the V gene TRBV7-2; 7 bases match TRBD1. CDR3 length: 18 amino acids. Germline trimming cut 6 bases from V and 0 bases from J; bases unmatched to any gene: 14. Germline CDR1 is SGHTA and CDR2 is FQGNSA. The CDR3 DNA is TGTGCCAGCAGATTCGGACAGGATTCGGACTATAGCAATCAGCCCCAGCATTTT. Translated, it gives CASRFGQDSDYSNQPQHF.

The gene calls are TRBV10-3 and TRBJ2-7; 8 nucleotides line up with TRBD1. CDR3 size: 13 residues. Germline CDR1 and CDR2: ENHRY and SYGVKD. Trimming removed 8 bases from V and 3 bases from J; junction bases left unmatched: 6. CDR3 protein: CAISGQGHYEQYF. Here the CDR3 DNA reads TGTGCCATCTCCGGACAGGGACACTACGAGCAGTACTTC.

As concerns this clonotype: This may be a read error, as it is one base from a much larger clone. This chain connects TRBV27 to TRBJ1-5; D gene unclear. This CDR3 spans 13 amino acids. V gave up 4 bases and J gave up 7 bases, with 11 bases separating them. Per germline, CDR1 MNHEY and CDR2 SMNVEV (reference sequence). CDR3 loop: CASSSGEWQPQHF. The CDR3 coding sequence is TGTGCCAGCAGTTCGGGAGAGTGGCAGCCCCAGCATTTT.

The chain employs TRBV7-2 and TRBJ1-3, with 8 positions matching TRBD1. This CDR3 has 16 amino acids. Germline assignment: CDR1 SGHTA and CDR2 FQGNSA. Trimming at V came to 4 bases and at J to 3 bases, leaving 8 bases not matched to a gene. In DNA form, the CDR3 reads TGTGCCAGCAGCTCCCTACAGGGGGGGTATGGAAACACCATATATTTT. It encodes CASSSLQGGYGNTIYF.

A few counts support this clonotype. The V call is TRBV7-2, the J call TRBJ2-7, with D possibly matching TRBD2 (5 bases). The CDR3 is made up of 15 amino acids. The ends were cut back, 5 bases at V and 3 bases at J, with 17 bases in the middle. The germline V gene encodes CDR1 SGHTA and CDR2 FQGNSA. This CDR3 is CASSTRASAGYEQYF. Here the CDR3 DNA reads TGTGCCAGCAGCACCCGGGCCAGCGCGGGCTACGAGCAGTACTTC.

This clonotype was found many times. V usage is TRBV7-2 and J usage is TRBJ2-7; 7 positions match TRBD2. The CDR3 extends over 13 amino acids. Germline V gives CDR1 SGHTA, CDR2 FQGNSA. The V segment lost 4 bases and the J segment 6 bases; nucleotides outside the gene matches: 6. The chain's CDR3 is CASSSQTSTEQYF. The DNA for the CDR3 is TGTGCCAGCAGCTCACAGACTAGCACCGAGCAGTACTTC. Looking up the rest from reference TRBV7-2 and TRBJ2-7 gives the full variable domain: GAGVSQSPSNKVTEKGKDVELRCDPISGHTALYWYRQSLGQGLEFLIYFQGNSAPDKSGLPSDRFSAERTGGSVSTLTIQRTQQEDSAVYLCASSSQTSTEQYFGPGTRLTVT.

The V and J genes are TRBV20-1 and TRBJ2-1, with 7 bases matching TRBD2. This CDR3 spans 15 amino acids. Trimming at V came to 7 bases and at J to 0 bases, leaving 9 bases not matched to a gene. The germline V gene encodes CDR1 DFQATT and CDR2 SNEGSKA (reference sequence). The CDR3 region has the DNA TGCAGTGGGGGAGGGCCAAGCAGCTCCTACAATGAGCAGTTCTTC. Amino acid sequence: CSGGGPSSSYNEQFF.

This sequence joins TRBV5-6 and TRBJ2-1; D possibly corresponds to TRBD1 (5 bases). The length of the CDR3 is 15 residues. Trimming pared 0 bases from V and 2 bases from J, leaving 9 bases between. Germline V CDR1 and CDR2: SGHDT, YYEEEE. CDR3 nucleotide sequence: TGTGCCAGCAGCTTGGGACAGCTCCCCTACAATGAGCAGTTCTTC. This translates into CASSLGQLPYNEQFF.

This clonotype was recorded many times. The V gene is TRBV6-6, the J gene TRBJ1-5; a possible D gene is TRBD1 (5 bases). The V end lost 4 bases, the J end lost 0 bases, and 10 bases lay between the germline ends. CDR1 and CDR2 from the germline V gene are MNHNY and SVGAGI (reference sequence). CDR3 length: 15 amino acids. The CDR3 DNA follows: TGTGCCAGCAGTTGGGGACCGTATAGCAATCAGCCCCAGCATTTT. This translates into CASSWGPYSNQPQHF.

This clonotype was observed a handful of times. The V call is TRBV15, the J call TRBJ1-5; D gene unclear. V gave up 7 bases and J gave up 3 bases, with 7 bases separating them. This CDR3 has 12 residues. Germline lookup yields CDR1 LNHNV and CDR2 YYDKDF (reference sequence). This chain's CDR3 is CATTLDNQPQHF. CDR3 in DNA: TGTGCCACCACCCTGGACAATCAGCCCCAGCATTTT.

This clonotype was counted a few times. The chain uses TRBV20-1 and TRBJ2-1; TRBD2 is a possible D gene (6 bases). Trimming pared 6 bases from V and 7 bases from J, leaving 25 bases between. CDR3 length: 16 residues. The V gene's germline CDR1 is DFQATT and CDR2 SNEGSKA (reference sequence). The CDR3 is CSAISGSGRRRNEQFF. The DNA of the CDR3 is TGCAGTGCGATTTCCGGGAGCGGCCGACGGAGAAATGAGCAGTTCTTC.

This clonotype was observed once. One base away lies a much larger clone, so this may be a sequencing read error. This rearrangement joins TRBV20-1 to TRBJ2-5, with D uncertain. CDR1 DFQATT and CDR2 SNEGSKA come from the germline V gene (reference sequence). The CDR3 contains 14 residues. V lost 1 base to trimming and J lost 4 bases, with 13 bases between them. The CDR3 reads CSARVWDGIETQYF. The CDR3, as DNA: TGCAGTGCTAGAGTGTGGGATGGCATAGAGACCCAGTACTTC.

As to this clonotype: The conserved final phenylalanine or tryptophan is absent from the CDR3, which likely points to a read error. The chain is built from TRBV27 and TRBJ2-1; 10 nucleotides align to TRBD2. CDR3 length: 18 residues. Looked up from germline, CDR1 is MNHEY and CDR2 is SMNVEV (reference sequence). The V gene end was trimmed by 2 bases and the J gene end by 0 bases; junction bases not matched to a gene: 7. The CDR3 DNA sequence: TGTGCCAGCAGTTTAATGCTAGCGGGAGAGAGCTCCTACAATGAGCAGTTCTGC. Translating gives CASSLMLAGESSYNEQFC.

The rearrangement links TRBV4-1 to TRBJ2-4; possible D gene TRBD1, 5 bases. The CDR3 is 16 residues long. Trimming pared 0 bases from V and 4 bases from J, leaving 13 bases between. Germline-derived CDR1 and CDR2 are MGHRA and YSYEKL. The CDR3 sequence: CASSQDARREKNIQYF. The CDR3 DNA follows: TGCGCCAGCAGCCAAGATGCTCGCAGGGAAAAAAACATTCAGTACTTC.

This clonotype was seen a handful of times. The chain is built from TRBV20-1 and TRBJ1-4; TRBD1 agrees at 7 bases. Germline CDR1 is DFQATT and CDR2 is SNEGSKA (reference sequence). V lost 5 bases to trimming and J lost 0 bases; unmatched junction nucleotides: 9. The CDR3 covers 16 residues. As DNA, the CDR3 is TGCAGTGCTTTGGGACAGCGAACCGCAACTAATGAAAAACTGTTTTTT. It translates to CSALGQRTATNEKLFF.